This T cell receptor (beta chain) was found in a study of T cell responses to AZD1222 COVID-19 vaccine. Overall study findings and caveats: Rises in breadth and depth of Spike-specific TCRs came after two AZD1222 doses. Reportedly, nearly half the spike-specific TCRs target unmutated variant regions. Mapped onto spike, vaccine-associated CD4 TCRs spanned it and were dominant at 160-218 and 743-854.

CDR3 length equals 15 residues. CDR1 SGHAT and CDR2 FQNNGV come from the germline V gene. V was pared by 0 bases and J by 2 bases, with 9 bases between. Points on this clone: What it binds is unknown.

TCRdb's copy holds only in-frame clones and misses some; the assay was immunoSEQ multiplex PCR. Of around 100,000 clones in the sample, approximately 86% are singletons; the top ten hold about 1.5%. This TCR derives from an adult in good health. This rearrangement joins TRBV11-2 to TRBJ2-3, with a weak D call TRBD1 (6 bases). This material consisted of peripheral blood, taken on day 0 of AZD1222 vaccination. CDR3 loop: CASSLDWGHTDTQYF. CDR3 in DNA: TGTGCCAGCAGCTTAGATTGGGGACACACAGATACGCAGTATTTT.